These 9 T cell receptor beta chains originate from one sample sequenced in a study of early stage breast cancer tumors. TCRdb's table, derived via immunoSEQ multiplex PCR, lists solely in-frame clones and lacks some. The sample shows nearly 25,000 clones, about 70% of them seen only once. Sequenced input: breast tumor tissue. The receptors were gathered from a person aged 60 to 70 with breast cancer.

This clone came up a few times. V usage is TRBV7-3 and J usage is TRBJ2-2, with TRBD2 matching 7 bases. The V gene end was trimmed by 3 bases and the J gene end by 6 bases; junction bases not matched to a gene: 4. This CDR3 spans 14 amino acids. Germline V lookup: CDR1 SGHTA, CDR2 FQGTGA. The CDR3 is CASSFPGLAGELFF. CDR3 coding DNA: TGTGCCAGCAGCTTCCCCGGACTAGCCGGGGAGCTGTTTTTT.

In this sample, this clone turned up a few times. The V gene is TRBV28, the J gene TRBJ1-2; D possibly corresponds to TRBD1 (5 bases). The CDR3 runs to 13 residues. V lost 4 bases and J 4 bases, leaving 10 bases between the germline ends. Germline V gene lookup returns CDR1 MDHEN and CDR2 SYDVKM. CDR3 region: CASSWGVSYGYTF. The CDR3 nucleotides are TGTGCCAGCAGTTGGGGGGTTAGCTATGGCTACACCTTC.

This clone was seen only once. The V call is TRBV5-1, the J call TRBJ2-1; TRBD1 agrees at 11 bases. The germline CDR1 and CDR2 sequences are SGHRS and YFSETQ. V lost 3 bases and J lost 8; bases outside the gene matches: 10. CDR3 size: 16 residues. CDR3 residues: CASSSSPGQGDHEQFF. DNA for the CDR3: TGCGCCAGCAGCTCCTCTCCGGGACAGGGGGATCATGAGCAGTTCTTC.

The chain has TRBV29-1 and TRBJ2-1, with 10 bases aligning to TRBD2. The germline V gene encodes CDR1 SQVTM and CDR2 ANQGSEA. Trimming at V came to 4 bases and at J to 6 bases, leaving 3 bases not matched to a gene. This CDR3 region has 13 residues. CDR3 coding DNA: TGCAGCGTTGCTAGCGGGAGTCCCAATGAGCAGTTCTTC. As protein: CSVASGSPNEQFF.

The chain links TRBV7-2 to TRBJ2-6; 7 bases are a match to TRBD1. CDR1 is SGHTA and CDR2 is FQGNSA in the germline V gene. CDR3 size: 18 residues. Trimming at V came to 1 base and at J to 3 bases, leaving 9 bases not matched to a gene. The CDR3 loop reads CASSLVAGGLSGANVLTF. The CDR3 DNA reads as TGTGCCAGCAGCTTAGTCGCAGGGGGATTAAGTGGGGCCAACGTCCTGACTTTC.

The chain is built from TRBV2 and TRBJ1-1, with a tentative D call TRBD1 (6 bases). Germline V gene data show CDR1 as SNHLY and CDR2 as FYNNEI. Trimming took off 4 bases at V and 4 bases at J, with 16 bases between the two ends. CDR3 length: 15 residues. The CDR3 DNA follows: TGTGCCAGCAGTGCAATTGGGGGCGTGGGCACTGAAGCTTTCTTT. Translated: CASSAIGGVGTEAFF.

The V call is TRBV2, the J call TRBJ1-4, with a weak D call TRBD1 (5 bases). This CDR3 region has 14 residues. In germline, CDR1 is SNHLY, CDR2 FYNNEI. Deletions cut 5 bases from V and 8 bases from J, with 15 bases between. In DNA form, the CDR3 reads TGTGCCAGCAGTCCGGGACTAGAGGGGGAAAAACTGTTTTTT. It is translated as CASSPGLEGEKLFF.

This clone qualifies as medium-sized (0.01 to 0.1%). This chain joins TRBV27 and TRBJ2-7; TRBD1 aligns across 8 bases. Germline CDR1 and CDR2: MNHEY and SMNVEV (reference sequence). The CDR3 contains 15 residues. J gave up 3 bases and V 6 bases, and 10 bases lay outside the gene matches. The chain's CDR3 is CASSPTGGLVYEQYF. As DNA, the CDR3 is TGTGCCAGCAGCCCTACAGGGGGTCTAGTCTACGAGCAGTACTTC.

V and J are TRBV11-2 and TRBJ1-1, with a possible D match to TRBD1 (6 bases). The CDR3 spans 15 residues. CDR1 SGHAT and CDR2 FQNNGV come from the germline V gene. V lost 4 bases and J 0 bases, leaving 12 bases between the germline ends. CDR3 loop: CASSWGGGMNTEAFF. CDR3 in DNA: TGTGCCAGCAGCTGGGGGGGCGGCATGAACACTGAAGCTTTCTTT.